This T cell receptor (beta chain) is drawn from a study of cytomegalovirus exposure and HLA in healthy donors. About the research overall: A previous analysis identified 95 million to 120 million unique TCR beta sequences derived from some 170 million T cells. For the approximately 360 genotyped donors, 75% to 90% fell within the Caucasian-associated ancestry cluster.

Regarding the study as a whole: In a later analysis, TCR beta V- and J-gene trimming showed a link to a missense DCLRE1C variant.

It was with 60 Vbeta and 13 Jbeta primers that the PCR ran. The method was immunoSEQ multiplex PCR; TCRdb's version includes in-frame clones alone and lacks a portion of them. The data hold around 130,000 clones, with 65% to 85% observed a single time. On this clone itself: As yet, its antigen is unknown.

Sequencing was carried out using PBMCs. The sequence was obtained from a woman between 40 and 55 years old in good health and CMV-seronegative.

CDR3: CASTPLGPCEQYF. The CDR3 nucleotides read TGTGCCAGCACCCCCTTGGGGCCATGCGAGCAGTACTTC. The chain recombines TRBV27 with TRBJ2-7; possibly TRBD1 for D (5 bases). The CDR3 is 13 residues long. The V end lost 7 bases, the J end lost 6 bases, and 16 bases lay between the germline ends. CDR1 is MNHEY, CDR2 SMNVEV, per germline (reference sequence).